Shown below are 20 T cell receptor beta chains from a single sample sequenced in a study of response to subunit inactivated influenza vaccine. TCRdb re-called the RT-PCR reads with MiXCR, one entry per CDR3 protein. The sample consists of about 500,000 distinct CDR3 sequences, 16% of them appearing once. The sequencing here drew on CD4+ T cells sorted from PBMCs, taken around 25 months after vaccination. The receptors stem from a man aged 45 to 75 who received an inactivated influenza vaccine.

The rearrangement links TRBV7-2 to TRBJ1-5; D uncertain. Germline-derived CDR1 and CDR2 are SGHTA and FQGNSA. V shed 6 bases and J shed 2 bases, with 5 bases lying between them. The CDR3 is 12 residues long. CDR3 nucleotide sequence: TGTGCCAGCAGTAATCGCAATCAGCCCCAGCATTTT. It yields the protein CASSNRNQPQHF.

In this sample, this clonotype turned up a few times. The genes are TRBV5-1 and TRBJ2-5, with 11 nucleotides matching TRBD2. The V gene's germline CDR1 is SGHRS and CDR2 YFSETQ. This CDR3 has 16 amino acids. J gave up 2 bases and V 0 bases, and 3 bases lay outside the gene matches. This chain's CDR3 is CASSLGVAGGQETQYF. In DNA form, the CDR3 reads TGCGCCAGCAGCTTGGGAGTAGCGGGGGGGCAAGAGACCCAGTACTTC.

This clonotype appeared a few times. CDR3 sequence: CASRATGRNTEAFF. The CDR3 nucleotides are TGTGCCAGCAGAGCCACCGGGAGGAACACTGAAGCTTTCTTT. The V call is TRBV6-1, the J call TRBJ1-1; D gene uncertain. This CDR3 has 14 amino acids. The germline CDR1 and CDR2 sequences are MNHNS and SASEGT. V lost 6 bases to trimming and J lost 1 base, with 12 bases between them.

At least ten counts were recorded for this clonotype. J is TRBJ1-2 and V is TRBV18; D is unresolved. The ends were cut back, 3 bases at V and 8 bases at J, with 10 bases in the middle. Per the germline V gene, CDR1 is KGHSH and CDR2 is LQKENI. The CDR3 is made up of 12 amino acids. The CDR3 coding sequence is TGTGCCAGCTCACCTACTGCAGAAGGCTACACCTTC. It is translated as CASSPTAEGYTF.

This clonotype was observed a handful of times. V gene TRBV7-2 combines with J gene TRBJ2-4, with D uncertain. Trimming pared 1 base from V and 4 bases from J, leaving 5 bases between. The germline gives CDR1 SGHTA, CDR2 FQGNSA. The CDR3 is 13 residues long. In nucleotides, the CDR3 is TGTGCCAGCAGCTTAGACCCGAAAAACATTCAGTACTTC. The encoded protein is CASSLDPKNIQYF.

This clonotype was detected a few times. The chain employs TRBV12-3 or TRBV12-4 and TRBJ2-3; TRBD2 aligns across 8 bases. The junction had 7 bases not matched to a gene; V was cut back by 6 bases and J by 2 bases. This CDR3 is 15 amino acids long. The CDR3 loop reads CASSPGGAFTDTQYF. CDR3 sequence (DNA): TGTGCCAGCAGCCCCGGGGGGGCCTTCACAGATACGCAGTATTTT.

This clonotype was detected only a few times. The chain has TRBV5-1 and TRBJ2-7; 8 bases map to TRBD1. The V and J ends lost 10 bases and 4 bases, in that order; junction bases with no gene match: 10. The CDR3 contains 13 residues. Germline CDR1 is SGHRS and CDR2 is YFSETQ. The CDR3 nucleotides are TGCGCCTCCCCCGGGACAGGAGCATACGAGCAGTACTTC. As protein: CASPGTGAYEQYF.

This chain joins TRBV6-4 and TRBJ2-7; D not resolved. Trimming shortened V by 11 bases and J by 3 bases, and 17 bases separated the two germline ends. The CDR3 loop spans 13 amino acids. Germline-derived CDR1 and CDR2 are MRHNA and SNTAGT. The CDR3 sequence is CAGHTSLGYEQYF. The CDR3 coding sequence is TGTGCCGGCCATACGTCTTTGGGCTACGAGCAGTACTTC.

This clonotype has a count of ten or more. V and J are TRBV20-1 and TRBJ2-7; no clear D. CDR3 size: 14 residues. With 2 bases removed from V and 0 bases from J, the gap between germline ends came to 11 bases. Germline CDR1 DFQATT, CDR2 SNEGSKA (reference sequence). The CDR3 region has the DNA TGCAGTGCTAGATTTGCGCCAAGCTCCTACGAGCAGTACTTC. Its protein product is CSARFAPSSYEQYF.

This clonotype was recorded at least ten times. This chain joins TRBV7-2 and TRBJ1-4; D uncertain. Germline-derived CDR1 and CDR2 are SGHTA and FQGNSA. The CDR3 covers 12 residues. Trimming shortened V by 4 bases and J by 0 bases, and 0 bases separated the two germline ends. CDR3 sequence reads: CASSSTNEKLFF. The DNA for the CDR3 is TGTGCCAGCAGCTCAACTAATGAAAAACTGTTTTTT.

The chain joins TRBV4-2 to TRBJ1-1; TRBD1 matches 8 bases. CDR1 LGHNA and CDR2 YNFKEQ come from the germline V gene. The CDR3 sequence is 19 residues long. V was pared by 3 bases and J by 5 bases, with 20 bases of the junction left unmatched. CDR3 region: CASSQTRVRDRGFVTEAFF. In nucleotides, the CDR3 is TGTGCCAGCAGCCAGACGCGGGTTCGAGACAGGGGATTTGTGACTGAAGCTTTCTTT.

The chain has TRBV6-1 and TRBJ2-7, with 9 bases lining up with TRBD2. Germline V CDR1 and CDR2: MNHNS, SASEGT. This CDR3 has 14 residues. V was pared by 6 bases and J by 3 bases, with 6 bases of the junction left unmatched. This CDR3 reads CASRTAGGDYEQYF. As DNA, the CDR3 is TGTGCCAGCAGGACAGCGGGGGGAGACTACGAGCAGTACTTC.

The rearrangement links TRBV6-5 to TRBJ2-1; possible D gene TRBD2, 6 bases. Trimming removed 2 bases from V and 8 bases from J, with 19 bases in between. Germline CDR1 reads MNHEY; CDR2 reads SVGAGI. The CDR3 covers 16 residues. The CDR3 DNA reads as TGTGCCAGCAGTTACACGGGCGGGGTACCCGTCGATGAGCAGTTCTTC. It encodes CASSYTGGVPVDEQFF.

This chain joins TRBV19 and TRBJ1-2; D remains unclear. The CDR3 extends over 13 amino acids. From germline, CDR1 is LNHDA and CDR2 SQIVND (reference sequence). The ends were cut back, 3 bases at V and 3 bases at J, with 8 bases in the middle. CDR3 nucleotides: TGTGCCAGTAGTATCAAACGGGACTATGGCTACACCTTC. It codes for CASSIKRDYGYTF.

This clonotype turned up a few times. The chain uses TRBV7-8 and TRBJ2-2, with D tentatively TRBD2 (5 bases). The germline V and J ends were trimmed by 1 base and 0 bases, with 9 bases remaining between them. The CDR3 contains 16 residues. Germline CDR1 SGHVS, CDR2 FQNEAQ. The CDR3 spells CASSLVGVANTGELFF. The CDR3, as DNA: TGTGCCAGCAGCTTAGTCGGGGTTGCGAACACCGGGGAGCTGTTTTTT.

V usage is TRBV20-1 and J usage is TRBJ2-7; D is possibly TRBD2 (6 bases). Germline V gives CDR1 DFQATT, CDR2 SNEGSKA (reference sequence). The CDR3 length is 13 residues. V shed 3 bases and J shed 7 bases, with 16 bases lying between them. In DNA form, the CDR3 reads TGCAGTGCTAGGGAGGGCCAGATTACGGAGCAGTACTTC. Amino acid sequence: CSAREGQITEQYF.

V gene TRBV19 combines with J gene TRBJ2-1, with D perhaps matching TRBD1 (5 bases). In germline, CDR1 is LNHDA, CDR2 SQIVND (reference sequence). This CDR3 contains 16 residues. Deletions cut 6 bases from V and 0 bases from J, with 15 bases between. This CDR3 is CASRVRSDSSYNEQFF. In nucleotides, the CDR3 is TGTGCCAGTAGGGTTCGCAGCGACAGCTCCTACAATGAGCAGTTCTTC.

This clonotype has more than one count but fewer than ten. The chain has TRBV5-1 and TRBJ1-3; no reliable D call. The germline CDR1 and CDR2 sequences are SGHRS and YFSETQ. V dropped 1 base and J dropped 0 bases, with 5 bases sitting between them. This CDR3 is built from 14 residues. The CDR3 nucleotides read TGCGCCAGCAGCTTGAGTCTCTCTGGAAACACCATATATTTT. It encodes CASSLSLSGNTIYF. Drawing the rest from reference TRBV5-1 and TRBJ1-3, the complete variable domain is KAGVTQTPRYLIKTRGQQVTLSCSPISGHRSVSWYQQTPGQGLQFLFEYFSETQRNKGNFPGRFSGRQFSNSRSEMNVSTLELGDSALYLCASSLSLSGNTIYFGEGSWLTVV.

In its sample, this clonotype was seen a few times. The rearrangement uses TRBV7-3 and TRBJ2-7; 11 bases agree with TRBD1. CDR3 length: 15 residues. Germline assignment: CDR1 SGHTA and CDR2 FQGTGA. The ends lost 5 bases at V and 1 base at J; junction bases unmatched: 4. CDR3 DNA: TGTGCCAGCAGCGCGGACAGGGGGCCATCCTACGAGCAGTACTTC. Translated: CASSADRGPSYEQYF.

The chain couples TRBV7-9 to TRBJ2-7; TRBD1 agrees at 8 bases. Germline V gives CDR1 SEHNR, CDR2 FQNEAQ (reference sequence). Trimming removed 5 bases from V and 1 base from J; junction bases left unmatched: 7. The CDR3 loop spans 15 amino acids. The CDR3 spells CASSAGQELSYEQYF. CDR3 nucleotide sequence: TGTGCCAGCAGCGCGGGACAGGAACTTTCCTACGAGCAGTACTTC.